This entry lists 8 T cell receptor beta chains sequenced from one sample in a study of cytotoxic CD8 clonotypes in ibrutinib-treated CLL. The table came from immunoSEQ multiplex PCR; TCRdb's copy has only in-frame clones and leaves some out. The table lists some 160,000 clones, 81% of them singletons, with roughly 1.9% in the top ten. Specimen: PBMCs, collected after 12 months of ibrutinib treatment. The receptors stem from a human donor with chronic lymphocytic leukemia.

V is TRBV6-5 and J is TRBJ1-5; no clear D gene. The V gene's germline CDR1 is MNHEY and CDR2 SVGAGI. Trimming took off 5 bases at V and 0 bases at J, with 5 bases between the two ends. The CDR3 contains 13 residues. The CDR3 loop is CASSPYSNQPQHF. CDR3 coding DNA: TGTGCCAGCAGTCCGTATAGCAATCAGCCCCAGCATTTT.

The DNA of the CDR3 is TGTGCCAGCAGCCCCCTTATGATGAACACTGAAGCTTTCTTT. The encoded protein is CASSPLMMNTEAFF. The chain joins TRBV7-2 to TRBJ1-1; D not resolved. CDR1 is SGHTA, CDR2 FQGNSA, per germline. Trimming pared 5 bases from V and 0 bases from J, leaving 10 bases between. CDR3 length: 14 residues.

The V call is TRBV14, the J call TRBJ1-1; tentatively, D is TRBD1 (5 bases). Germline V gene sequence: CDR1 SGHDN, CDR2 FVKESK. The CDR3 extends over 15 amino acids. V was trimmed by 1 base and J by 4 bases, leaving 13 bases between them. As DNA, the CDR3 is TGTGCCAGCAGCCAAGTCGGAGGGGCGCGCACTGAAGCTTTCTTT. Translated, it gives CASSQVGGARTEAFF.

The chain is built from TRBV19 and TRBJ2-3; TRBD2 agrees at 15 bases. V shed 6 bases, J shed 6 bases, and the junction held 10 bases outside the gene matches. The CDR3 has 17 amino acids. CDR1 and CDR2 (germline): LNHDA, SQIVND (reference sequence). The CDR3 DNA follows: TGTGCCAGTAGGCCACAAGGGACTAGCGGGAGGATGGATACGCAGTATTTT. Amino acid sequence: CASRPQGTSGRMDTQYF.

The chain uses TRBV27 and TRBJ2-7; D ambiguous. CDR1 is MNHEY, CDR2 SMNVEV, per germline (reference sequence). This CDR3 is built from 14 residues. Trimming left V 4 bases short and J 2 bases short, with 12 bases between. The CDR3 region has the DNA TGTGCCAGCAGTTCCCACGGCCCGGCCTACGAGCAGTACTTC. It specifies CASSSHGPAYEQYF.

The V and J genes are TRBV27 and TRBJ1-1, with D maybe TRBD1 (6 bases). This CDR3 spans 15 amino acids. Trimming removed 0 bases at V and 1 base at J, with 9 bases between. Germline CDR1 reads MNHEY; CDR2 reads SMNVEV (reference sequence). CDR3 in amino acids: CASSLSGRGNTEAFF. As DNA, the CDR3 is TGTGCCAGCAGTTTATCGGGCAGGGGGAACACTGAAGCTTTCTTT.

This sequence joins TRBV25-1 and TRBJ2-6; the match to TRBD1 covers 7 bases. Germline V lookup: CDR1 MGHDK, CDR2 SYGVNS. This CDR3 region has 13 residues. V shed 3 bases, J shed 9 bases, and the junction held 2 bases outside the gene matches. CDR3 sequence: CASSEGQSNVLTF. DNA of the CDR3: TGTGCCAGCAGTGAGGGACAGAGCAACGTCCTGACTTTC.

J is TRBJ2-7 and V is TRBV4-2; TRBD1 matches at 7 bases. The CDR3 is 16 amino acids. CDR1 and CDR2 (germline): LGHNA, YNFKEQ. Trimming cost V 5 bases and J 5 bases; bases outside gene matches: 15. The CDR3 DNA follows: TGTGCCAGCAGCTTGTACTTGGACCAGGGGGTGGACGAGCAGTACTTC. It specifies CASSLYLDQGVDEQYF.